A selection of T cell receptor beta chains follows, all from one sample in a study of blood T cell repertoires in COVID-19. TCRdb keeps only in-frame clones here, not all; method: immunoSEQ multiplex PCR. The data show 98,000 or so clones, approximately 83% seen once. Sequencing was performed on peripheral blood. These receptors originate from a woman aged 70-85 years with acute or convalescent COVID-19. CDR3s include the opening cysteine and the closing phenylalanine or tryptophan. Each record gives: V gene, J gene, D gene, clone size, CDR3 protein, CDR3 DNA. The D gene is left open where the match is weak. Not every row has a clone size; where given, it reads once, few, many or a size class.

TRBV2	TRBJ1-1	TRBD1	-	CARNGRDRAAEAFF	TGTGCCAGAAACGGTCGGGACAGGGCTGCTGAAGCTTTCTTT
TRBV30	TRBJ1-2	-	-	CAWRQTYGYTF	TGTGCCTGGAGACAGACCTATGGCTACACCTTC
TRBV5-1	TRBJ1-6	TRBD1	-	CASSLRDRGRSPLHF	TGCGCCAGCAGCTTGAGGGACAGGGGAAGGTCACCCCTCCACTTT
TRBV25-1	TRBJ2-1	-	-	CASRLSYNEQFF	TGTGCCAGCAGGCTGAGCTACAATGAGCAGTTCTTC
TRBV28	TRBJ1-5	-	-	CASRRHPDSNQPQHF	TGTGCCAGCAGGCGGCACCCCGATAGCAATCAGCCCCAGCATTTT
TRBV28	TRBJ1-6	-	-	CASSFRFSSPLHF	TGTGCCAGCAGTTTCAGGTTTTCCTCACCCCTCCACTTT
TRBV19	TRBJ2-1	TRBD2	few	CASSTLTSGGGNEQFF	TGTGCCAGTAGTACCTTGACTAGCGGGGGGGGCAATGAGCAGTTCTTC
TRBV4-1	TRBJ1-2	-	-	CASSQDREGYGYTF	TGCGCCAGCAGCCAAGACAGGGAGGGCTATGGCTACACCTTC
TRBV28	TRBJ1-3	-	-	CASSLRGPSGNTIYF	TGTGCCAGCAGTTTGCGGGGGCCGTCCGGAAACACCATATATTTT
TRBV11-1	TRBJ1-1	-	-	CASSLALVATEAFF	TGTGCCAGCAGCTTAGCGCTGGTAGCCACTGAAGCTTTCTTT
TRBV2	TRBJ1-3	TRBD1	-	CASSKDRPSGNTIYF	TGTGCCAGCAGTAAGGACAGGCCCTCTGGAAACACCATATATTTT
TRBV5-6	TRBJ1-6	-	-	CASSQGSYNSPLHF	TGTGCCAGCAGCCAGGGCTCCTATAATTCACCCCTCCACTTT
TRBV6-5	TRBJ2-7	-	few	CASNSGQSSYEQYF	TGTGCCAGCAACAGCGGCCAGAGCTCCTACGAGCAGTACTTC
TRBV14	TRBJ2-3	-	-	CASSQVRQNTDTQYF	TGTGCCAGCAGCCAAGTTAGACAGAACACAGATACGCAGTATTTT
TRBV9	TRBJ2-1	TRBD2	-	CASSTLASSYNEQFF	TGTGCCAGCAGCACACTAGCGAGCTCCTACAATGAGCAGTTCTTC